This paragraph reports one T cell receptor (beta chain). The source of the sample is a study of Ad26.COV2.S vaccination and SARS-CoV-2 variants. About the study: Donor was in the COV1001 Ad26.COV2.S trial arm.

Specified treatment: about 20 received Ad26.COV2.S at low or high dose, single or two shots; about five received placebo; per-sample allocation not given. Samples analyzed were those drawn on day 63 after the first vaccine or placebo injection. The donor's status was that of an adult aged 18-55 years in Boston. TCRdb keeps only in-frame clones here, not all; method: immunoSEQ multiplex PCR. The sample has under 550,000 clones; around 90% are singletons. The V end was cut by 0 bases, the J end by 4 bases, with 15 bases between. CDR3 length: 16 amino acids. Germline-derived CDR1 and CDR2 are SEHNR and FQNEAQ (reference sequence).

This clonotype originated in a person aged 18-65 years who received the Ad26.COV2.S COVID-19 vaccine or a placebo. The sample here was peripheral blood, taken in a trial of Ad26.COV2.S vaccine versus placebo. The chain combines TRBV7-9 with TRBJ1-2, with unresolved D. CDR3 residues: CASSLANPNRGYGYTF. The CDR3 region has the DNA TGTGCCAGCAGCTTAGCCAACCCTAATCGCGGCTATGGCTACACCTTC. Looking up the rest from reference TRBV7-9 and TRBJ1-2 gives the full variable domain: DTGVSQNPRHKITKRGQNVTFRCDPISEHNRLYWYRQTLGQGPEFLTYFQNEAQLEKSRLLSDRFSAERPKGSFSTLEIQRTEQGDSAMYLCASSLANPNRGYGYTFGSGTRLTVV.